These T cell receptor beta chains were read from a single sample in a study of Ad26.COV2.S vaccination and SARS-CoV-2 variants. The assay was immunoSEQ multiplex PCR, and TCRdb's table has in-frame clones only and misses some. The top ten hold 4.3% of the sample, which has around 450,000 clones, less than 95% seen once. The starting material was peripheral blood, obtained in a trial of Ad26.COV2.S vaccine versus placebo. The origin of the receptors is a person aged 18-65 years who received the Ad26.COV2.S COVID-19 vaccine or a placebo. The CDR3 runs from the conserved cysteine through the conserved F or W. The order of the fields is clone size, V gene, J gene, D gene, CDR3 protein, CDR3 DNA. The D gene is left open where the match is weak. Where a row states a size, it is once, few, many or the class of an expanded clone; other rows omit it.

.	TRBV5-4	TRBJ2-2	.	CASWRGTNTGELFF	TGTGCCAGCTGGCGCGGGACGAACACCGGGGAGCTGTTTTTT
.	TRBV5-5	TRBJ2-1	.	CASSFLGGLTSSYNEQFF	TGTGCCAGCAGCTTTTTAGGGGGTTTAACCAGCTCCTACAATGAGCAGTTCTTC
.	TRBV18	TRBJ1-1	.	CASSLKQGHTEAFF	TGTGCCAGCTCACTTAAACAGGGTCACACTGAAGCTTTCTTT
.	TRBV11-3	TRBJ2-1	TRBD2	CASSLSPLAGGLTYNEQFF	TGTGCCAGCAGCCTCAGCCCGCTAGCGGGAGGGCTGACCTACAATGAGCAGTTCTTC
.	TRBV5-6	TRBJ2-5	.	CASSLGGATWGGEETQYF	TGTGCCAGCAGCTTGGGAGGCGCCACATGGGGCGGAGAAGAGACCCAGTACTTC
.	TRBV11-3	TRBJ2-7	TRBD2	CASSPGGAGGGEQYF	TGTGCCAGCAGCCCCGGAGGAGCGGGAGGTGGCGAGCAGTACTTC
.	TRBV27	TRBJ2-2	.	CASSLNWGTGELFF	TGTGCCAGCAGTTTAAATTGGGGCACCGGGGAGCTGTTTTTT
.	TRBV5-4	TRBJ2-3	.	CASSLINRRDSVGDTQYF	TGTGCCAGCAGCTTGATTAATAGGCGGGACAGCGTGGGTGATACGCAGTATTTT
.	TRBV4-1	TRBJ1-6	.	CASSQVRDSRESNSPLHF	TGCGCCAGCAGCCAAGTCCGGGACTCCCGGGAGAGTAATTCACCCCTCCACTTT
.	TRBV2	TRBJ1-6	TRBD1	CASRGRTQGVGSPLHF	TGTGCCAGCAGGGGGCGAACGCAGGGGGTGGGTTCACCCCTCCACTTT
.	TRBV18	TRBJ2-3	TRBD2	CASSPGLAGGFTDTQYF	TGTGCCAGCTCACCTGGACTAGCGGGAGGGTTCACAGATACGCAGTATTTT
.	TRBV6-5	TRBJ2-7	.	CASSKQVNSYEQYF	TGTGCCAGCAGTAAACAGGTTAACTCCTACGAGCAGTACTTC
.	TRBV29-1	TRBJ2-1	TRBD1	CSVEAIQGAGEQFF	TGCAGCGTTGAGGCGATACAGGGGGCAGGTGAGCAGTTCTTC
.	TRBV3-1/TRBV3-2	TRBJ2-4	TRBD2	CASSQVASGRSLAKNIQYF	TGTGCCAGCAGCCAAGTCGCTAGCGGGAGATCTCTAGCCAAAAACATTCAGTACTTC
few	TRBV7-9	TRBJ1-5	TRBD1	CASSSDRGPQPQHF	TGTGCCAGCAGCTCCGACAGGGGCCCTCAGCCCCAGCATTTT
.	TRBV10-3	TRBJ2-2	.	CAINPGTVSAGELFF	TGTGCCATCAACCCGGGCACGGTTTCCGCCGGGGAGCTGTTTTTT
.	TRBV4-1	TRBJ2-7	.	CASSLDRTYEQYF	TGCGCCAGCAGCCTTGACAGGACCTACGAGCAGTACTTC
.	TRBV6-2/TRBV6-3	TRBJ2-5	.	CASSYLVGRNKETQYF	TGTGCCAGCAGTTACCTCGTAGGACGGAATAAAGAGACCCAGTACTTC
.	TRBV5-6	TRBJ2-7	TRBD1	CASSLTGVYEQYF	TGTGCCAGCAGCTTGACAGGGGTCTACGAGCAGTACTTC
.	TRBV6-5	TRBJ2-1	TRBD1	CASSRGQGYNEQFF	TGTGCCAGCAGTCGGGGACAGGGCTACAATGAGCAGTTCTTC
once	TRBV6-5	TRBJ2-3	.	CASRGTSTDTQYF	TGTGCCAGCCGGGGTACTAGCACAGATACGCAGTATTTT
.	TRBV5-1	TRBJ2-7	TRBD2	CASSLLAGGKYEQYF	TGCGCCAGCAGCTTACTAGCGGGAGGAAAATACGAGCAGTACTTC